Here is one T cell receptor beta chain with its context. The target antigen is unknown. The PCR used 60 Vbeta and 13 Jbeta primers. The method was immunoSEQ multiplex PCR; TCRdb's version includes in-frame clones alone and lacks a portion of them. The sample has 65,000 or so clones, about 78% seen once. This specimen belongs to a study of cytomegalovirus exposure and HLA in healthy donors. In the study overall: As an earlier analysis found, about 200 million T cells yielded some 120 million unique TCR beta sequences. Study outcomes and limitations: For most TCR beta V segments, an earlier analysis put the productive rate at about 90% or about 30% of the time. In a later analysis, TCR beta V- and J-gene trimming showed a link to a missense DCLRE1C variant. In a later analysis, productive TCRs from donors in an Asian-associated ancestry cluster reportedly carried fewer N-insertions than the cohort mean.

Germline V lookup: CDR1 MGHDK, CDR2 SYGVNS. CDR3 size: 10 residues. V lost 1 base to trimming and J lost 11 bases, with 5 bases between them. The sample was PBMCs. The chain uses TRBV25-1 and TRBJ1-1; D unresolved. The clonotype was recovered from a girl aged 5-17 years in good health and CMV-seropositive. CDR3 in amino acids: CASSELRAFF. The CDR3 DNA is TGTGCCAGCAGTGAATTGAGGGCTTTCTTT.